One and the same sample provided the 5 T cell receptor beta chains below, sequenced in a study of early T cells in non-severe SARS-CoV-2 infection. TCRdb re-called the 5' RACE reads with MiXCR, one entry per CDR3 protein. The table shows some 19,000 distinct CDR3 sequences, with 4% to 5.5% occurring only once. The sample was whole blood. Every receptor here comes from an adult who was a healthcare worker with PCR-confirmed SARS-CoV-2 infection or an uninfected control (not recorded which).

This chain uses TRBV7-7 with TRBJ2-3; the D gene is possibly TRBD2 (5 bases). This CDR3 region has 11 residues. Between the trimmed V and J ends, which lost 4 bases and 7 bases, there was a span of 6 bases. Germline V gene lookup returns CDR1 SSHAT and CDR2 FNYEAQ (reference sequence). In DNA form, the CDR3 reads TGTGCCAGCAGCTCCGGGAATACGCAGTATTTT. Translated, it gives CASSSGNTQYF. Filled out from reference TRBV7-7 and TRBJ2-3, the complete variable domain reads GAGVSQSPRYKVTKRGQDVTLRCDPISSHATLYWYQQALGQGPEFLTYFNYEAQPDKSGLPSDRFSAERPEGSISTLTIQRTEQRDSAMYRCASSSGNTQYFGPGTRLTVL.

This clonotype was picked up many times. This rearrangement joins TRBV10-2 to TRBJ1-6; possible D gene TRBD1, 5 bases. Germline values: CDR1 WSHSY, CDR2 SAAADI. This CDR3 comprises 16 residues. The V end was cut by 6 bases, the J end by 1 base, with 13 bases between. The DNA of the CDR3 is TGCGCCAGCAGGGCAGGGCTACGGTCCTATAATTCACCCCTCCACTTT. It yields the protein CASRAGLRSYNSPLHF.

There are many counts of this clonotype. The V and J genes are TRBV10-3 and TRBJ2-7; D tentatively reads TRBD1 or TRBD2 (5 bases each). V was cut by 0 bases and J by 0 bases, with 12 bases left in between. The V gene's germline CDR1 is ENHRY and CDR2 SYGVKD. The CDR3 sequence is 16 residues long. CDR3 nucleotide sequence: TGTGCCATCAGTGAGTCCTTTACCGGGACCTCCTACGAGCAGTACTTC. Its translation is CAISESFTGTSYEQYF.

Many counts were recorded for this clonotype. The genes are TRBV7-8 and TRBJ1-4, with a tentative D call TRBD1 (5 bases). This CDR3 contains 15 residues. V lost 2 bases and J 8 bases, leaving 15 bases between the germline ends. Looked up from germline, CDR1 is SGHVS and CDR2 is FQNEAQ. The CDR3: CASSLRRVFSEKLFF. CDR3 bases: TGTGCCAGCAGCTTACGCAGGGTCTTTTCGGAAAAACTGTTTTTT. Full variable domain (rest looked up from reference TRBV7-8 and TRBJ1-4): GAGVSQSPRYKVAKRGQDVALRCDPISGHVSLFWYQQALGQGPEFLTYFQNEAQLDKSGLPSDRFFAERPEGSVSTLKIQRTQQEDSAVYLCASSLRRVFSEKLFFGSGTQLSVL.

This clonotype was seen at least ten times. The rearrangement joins TRBV10-3 to TRBJ2-1; perhaps D is TRBD1 or TRBD2 (5 bases each). The CDR3 runs to 11 residues. Trimming pared 10 bases from V and 7 bases from J, leaving 11 bases between. The germline V gene has CDR1 ENHRY and CDR2 SYGVKD. CDR3 in DNA: TGTGCCACGGGACGGGATAATGAGCAGTTCTTC. Amino acids: CATGRDNEQFF.